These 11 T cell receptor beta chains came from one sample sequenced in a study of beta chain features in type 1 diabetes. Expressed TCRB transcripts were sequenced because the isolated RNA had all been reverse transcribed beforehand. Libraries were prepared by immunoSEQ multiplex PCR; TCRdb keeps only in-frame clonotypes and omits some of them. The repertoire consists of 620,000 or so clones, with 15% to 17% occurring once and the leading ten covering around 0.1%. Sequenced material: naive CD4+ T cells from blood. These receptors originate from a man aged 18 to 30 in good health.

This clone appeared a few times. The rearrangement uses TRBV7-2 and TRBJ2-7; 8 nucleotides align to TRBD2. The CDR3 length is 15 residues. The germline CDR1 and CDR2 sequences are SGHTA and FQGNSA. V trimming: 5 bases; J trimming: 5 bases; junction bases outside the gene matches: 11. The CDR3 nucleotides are TGTGCCAGCAGCAGCCTGAGGACTAGCTTCCACGAGCAGTACTTC. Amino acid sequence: CASSSLRTSFHEQYF.

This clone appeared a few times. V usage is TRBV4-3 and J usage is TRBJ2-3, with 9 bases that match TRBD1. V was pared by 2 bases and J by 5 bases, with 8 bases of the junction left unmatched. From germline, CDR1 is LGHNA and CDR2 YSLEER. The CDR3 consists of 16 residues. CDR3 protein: CASSQPGTGILDTQYF. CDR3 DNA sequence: TGCGCCAGCAGCCAACCCGGGACAGGGATCTTAGATACGCAGTATTTT.

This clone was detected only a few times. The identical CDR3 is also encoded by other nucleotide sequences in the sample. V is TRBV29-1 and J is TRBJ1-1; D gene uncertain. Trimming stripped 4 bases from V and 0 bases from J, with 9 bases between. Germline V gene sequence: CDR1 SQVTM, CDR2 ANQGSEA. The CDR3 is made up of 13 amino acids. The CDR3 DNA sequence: TGCAGCGTTGTTAGGAGAATGAACACTGAAGCTTTCTTT. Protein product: CSVVRRMNTEAFF.

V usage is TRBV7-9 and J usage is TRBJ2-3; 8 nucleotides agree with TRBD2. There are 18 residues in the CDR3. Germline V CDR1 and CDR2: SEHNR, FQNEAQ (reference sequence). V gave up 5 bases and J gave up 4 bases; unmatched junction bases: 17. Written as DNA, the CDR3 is TGTGCCAGCAGCCCCAGATTAACGGGGGGGCCAGTGGCAGATACGCAGTATTTT. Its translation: CASSPRLTGGPVADTQYF.

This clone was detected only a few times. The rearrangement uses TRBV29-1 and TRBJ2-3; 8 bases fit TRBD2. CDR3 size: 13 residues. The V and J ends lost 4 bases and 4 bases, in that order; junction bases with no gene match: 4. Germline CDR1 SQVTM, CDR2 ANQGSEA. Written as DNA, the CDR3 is TGCAGCGTTGCGACGGGGGGGCCAGATACGCAGTATTTT. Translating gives CSVATGGPDTQYF.

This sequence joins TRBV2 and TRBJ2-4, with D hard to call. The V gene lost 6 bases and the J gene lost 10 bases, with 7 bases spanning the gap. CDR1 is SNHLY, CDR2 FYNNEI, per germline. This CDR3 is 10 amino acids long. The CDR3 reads CASSPQIQYF. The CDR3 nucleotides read TGTGCCAGCAGCCCCCAGATTCAGTACTTC. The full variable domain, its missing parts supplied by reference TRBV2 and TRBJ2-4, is EPEVTQTPSHQVTQMGQEVILRCVPISNHLYFYWYRQILGQKVEFLVSFYNNEISEKSEIFDDQFSVERPDGSNFTLKIRSTKLEDSAMYFCASSPQIQYFGAGTRLSVL.

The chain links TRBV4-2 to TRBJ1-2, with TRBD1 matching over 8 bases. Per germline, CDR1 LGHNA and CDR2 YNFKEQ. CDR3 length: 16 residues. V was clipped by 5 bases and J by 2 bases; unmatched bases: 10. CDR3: CASSAHQGAVNYGYTF. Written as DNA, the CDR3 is TGTGCCAGCAGCGCTCACCAGGGGGCGGTCAACTATGGCTACACCTTC.

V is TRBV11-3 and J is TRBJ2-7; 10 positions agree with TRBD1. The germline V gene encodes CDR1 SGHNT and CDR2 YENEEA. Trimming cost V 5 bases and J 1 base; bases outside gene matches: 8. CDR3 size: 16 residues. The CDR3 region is CASSPLPGQGSYEQYF. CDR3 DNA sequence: TGTGCCAGCAGCCCTCTTCCGGGACAGGGGTCCTACGAGCAGTACTTC. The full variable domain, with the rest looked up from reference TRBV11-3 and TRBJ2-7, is EAGVVQSPRYKIIEKKQPVAFWCNPISGHNTLYWYLQNLGQGPELLIRYENEEAVDDSQLPKDRFSAERLKGVDSTLKIQPAELGDSAVYLCASSPLPGQGSYEQYFGPGTRLTVT.

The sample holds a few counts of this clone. Here the CDR3 DNA reads TGTGCCAGCAGCTTGGGGTCCGGTACTAGAAAAGAAGAGACCCAGTACTTC. Its protein is CASSLGSGTRKEETQYF. The chain couples TRBV5-4 to TRBJ2-5, with D perhaps matching TRBD2 (5 bases). Germline V lookup: CDR1 SGHNT, CDR2 YYREEE (reference sequence). CDR3 size: 17 residues. V was clipped by 0 bases and J by 3 bases, with 18 bases between them.

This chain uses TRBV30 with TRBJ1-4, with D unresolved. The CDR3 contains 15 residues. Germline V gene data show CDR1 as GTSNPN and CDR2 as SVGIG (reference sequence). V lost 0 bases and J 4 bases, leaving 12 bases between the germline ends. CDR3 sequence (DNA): TGTGCCTGGAGTGTACGGAAGGGAAATAATGAAAAACTGTTTTTT. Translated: CAWSVRKGNNEKLFF.

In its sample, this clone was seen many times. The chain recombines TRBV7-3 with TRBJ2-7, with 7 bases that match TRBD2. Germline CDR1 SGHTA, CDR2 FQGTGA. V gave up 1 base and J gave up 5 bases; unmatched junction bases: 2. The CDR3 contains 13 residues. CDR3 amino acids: CASSLKAGHEQYF. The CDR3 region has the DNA TGTGCCAGCAGCTTAAAAGCGGGGCACGAGCAGTACTTC. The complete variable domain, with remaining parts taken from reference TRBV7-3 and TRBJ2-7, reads GAGVSQTPSNKVTEKGKYVELRCDPISGHTALYWYRQSLGQGPEFLIYFQGTGAADDSGLPNDRFFAVRPEGSVSTLKIQRTERGDSAVYLCASSLKAGHEQYFGPGTRLTVT.